This TCR beta chain originates from a study of T cell responses to AZD1222 COVID-19 vaccine. General study results and limits: Mapped onto spike, vaccine-associated CD4 TCRs spanned it and were dominant at 160-218 and 743-854.

This CDR3 has 16 amino acids. After removal of 0 bases from V and 5 bases from J, the junction contained 8 bases not matched to a gene. The germline CDR1 and CDR2 sequences are SGHRS and YFSETQ. Libraries were prepared by immunoSEQ multiplex PCR; TCRdb keeps only in-frame clonotypes and omits some of them. The table shows around 170,000 clones, with approximately 90% occurring only once. This clone occurred a few times. Its specificity is not known. Sample: peripheral blood, taken on day 0 of AZD1222 vaccination. The receptor comes from an adult in good health. This chain links TRBV5-1 with TRBJ2-5; 9 bases agree with TRBD2. The chain's CDR3 is CASSLGVAGVRETQYF. CDR3 in DNA: TGCGCCAGCAGCTTGGGAGTAGCGGGGGTTCGTGAGACCCAGTACTTC.